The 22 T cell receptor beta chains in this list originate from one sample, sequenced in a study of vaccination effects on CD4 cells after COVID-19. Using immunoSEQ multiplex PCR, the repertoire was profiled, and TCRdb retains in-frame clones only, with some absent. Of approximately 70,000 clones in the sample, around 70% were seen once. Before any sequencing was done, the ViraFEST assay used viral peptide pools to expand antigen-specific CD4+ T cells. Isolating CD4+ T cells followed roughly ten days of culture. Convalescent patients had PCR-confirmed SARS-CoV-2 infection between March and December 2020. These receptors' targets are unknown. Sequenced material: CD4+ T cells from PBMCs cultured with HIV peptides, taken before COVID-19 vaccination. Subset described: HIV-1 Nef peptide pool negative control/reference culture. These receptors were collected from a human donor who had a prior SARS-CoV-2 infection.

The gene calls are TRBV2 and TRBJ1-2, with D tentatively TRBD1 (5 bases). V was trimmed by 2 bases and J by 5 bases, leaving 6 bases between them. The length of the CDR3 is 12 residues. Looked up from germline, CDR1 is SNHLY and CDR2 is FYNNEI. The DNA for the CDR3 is TGTGCCAGCAGTGAACAGGGATATGGCTACACCTTC. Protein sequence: CASSEQGYGYTF.

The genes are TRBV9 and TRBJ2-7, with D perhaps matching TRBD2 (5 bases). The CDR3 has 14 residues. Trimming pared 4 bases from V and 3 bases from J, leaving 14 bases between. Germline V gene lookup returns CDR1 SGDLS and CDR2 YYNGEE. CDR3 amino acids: CASSPSDFSYEQYF. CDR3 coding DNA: TGTGCCAGCAGCCCCTCGGACTTCAGCTACGAGCAGTACTTC.

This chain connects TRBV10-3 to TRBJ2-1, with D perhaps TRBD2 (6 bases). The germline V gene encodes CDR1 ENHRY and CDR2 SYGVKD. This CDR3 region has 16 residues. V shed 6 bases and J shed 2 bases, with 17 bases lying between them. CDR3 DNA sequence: TGTGCCATCAGGGAGCTGGGGACTGGACCCTACAATGAGCAGTTCTTC. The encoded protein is CAIRELGTGPYNEQFF.

CDR3 amino acids: CASSLRTGGSEQFF. The CDR3 DNA sequence: TGTGCCAGCAGCTTAAGGACAGGGGGAAGTGAGCAGTTCTTC. J is TRBJ2-1 and V is TRBV7-2; 10 nucleotides align to TRBD1. In germline, CDR1 is SGHTA, CDR2 FQGNSA. J gave up 9 bases and V 2 bases, and 4 bases lay outside the gene matches. The CDR3 sequence is 14 residues long. Complete variable domain (other parts from reference TRBV7-2 and TRBJ2-1): GAGVSQSPSNKVTEKGKDVELRCDPISGHTALYWYRQSLGQGLEFLIYFQGNSAPDKSGLPSDRFSAERTGGSVSTLTIQRTQQEDSAVYLCASSLRTGGSEQFFGPGTRLTVL.

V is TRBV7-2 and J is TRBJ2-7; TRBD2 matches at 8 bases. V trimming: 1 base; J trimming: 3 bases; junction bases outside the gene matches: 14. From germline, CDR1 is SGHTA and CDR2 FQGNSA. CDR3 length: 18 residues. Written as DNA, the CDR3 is TGTGCCAGCAGCTTAGTACCCCCGCGGGGGGCGATTCGCTACGAGCAGTACTTC. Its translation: CASSLVPPRGAIRYEQYF.

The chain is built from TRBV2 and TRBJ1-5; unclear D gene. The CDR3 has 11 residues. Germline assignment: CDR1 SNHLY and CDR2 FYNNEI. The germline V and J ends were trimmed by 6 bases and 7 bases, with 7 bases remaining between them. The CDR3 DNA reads TGTGCCAGCAGCCTTGGGCAGCCCCAGCATTTT. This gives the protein CASSLGQPQHF.

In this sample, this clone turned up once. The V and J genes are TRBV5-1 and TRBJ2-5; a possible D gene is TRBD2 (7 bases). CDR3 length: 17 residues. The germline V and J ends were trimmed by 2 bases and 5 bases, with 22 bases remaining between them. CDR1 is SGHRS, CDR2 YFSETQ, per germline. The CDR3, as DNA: TGCGCCAGCAGCTTTAGGCGGGGGACATCACTGGGGGAGACCCAGTACTTC. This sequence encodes CASSFRRGTSLGETQYF.

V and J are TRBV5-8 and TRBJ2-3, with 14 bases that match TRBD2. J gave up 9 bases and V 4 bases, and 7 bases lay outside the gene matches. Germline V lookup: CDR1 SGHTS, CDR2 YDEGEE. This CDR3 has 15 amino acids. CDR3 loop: CASSLGTSGRNTQYF. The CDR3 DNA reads TGTGCCAGCAGCCTCGGGACTAGCGGGAGAAACACGCAGTATTTT.

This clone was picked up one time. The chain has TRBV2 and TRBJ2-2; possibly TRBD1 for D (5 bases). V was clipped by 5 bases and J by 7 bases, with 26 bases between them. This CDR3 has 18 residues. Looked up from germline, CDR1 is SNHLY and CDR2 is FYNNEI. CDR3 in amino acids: CASSRTPSGRAGGGELFF. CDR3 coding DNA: TGTGCCAGCAGTCGAACCCCCTCGGGCAGGGCAGGCGGCGGGGAGCTGTTTTTT.

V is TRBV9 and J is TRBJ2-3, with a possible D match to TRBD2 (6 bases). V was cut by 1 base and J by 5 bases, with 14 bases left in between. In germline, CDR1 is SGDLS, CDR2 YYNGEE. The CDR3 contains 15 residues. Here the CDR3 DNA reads TGTGCCAGCAGCGTAAACGACTGGCGGGGAGATACGCAGTATTTT. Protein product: CASSVNDWRGDTQYF.

The CDR3 loop reads CASSIIRQGLSNQPQHF. DNA for the CDR3: TGTGCCAGTAGTATAATCCGGCAGGGCTTGAGCAATCAGCCCCAGCATTTT. The rearrangement links TRBV19 to TRBJ1-5; perhaps TRBD1 as D (5 bases). The CDR3 sequence is 17 residues long. Trimming took 2 bases from V and 1 from J, leaving 15 bases between them. Germline V CDR1 and CDR2: LNHDA, SQIVND (reference sequence).

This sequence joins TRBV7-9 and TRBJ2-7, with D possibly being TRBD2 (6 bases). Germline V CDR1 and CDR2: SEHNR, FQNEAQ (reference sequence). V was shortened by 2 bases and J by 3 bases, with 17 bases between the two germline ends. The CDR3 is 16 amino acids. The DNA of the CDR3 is TGTGCCAGCAGCTTACTCGGCGGGACCTCATACTACGAGCAGTACTTC. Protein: CASSLLGGTSYYEQYF.

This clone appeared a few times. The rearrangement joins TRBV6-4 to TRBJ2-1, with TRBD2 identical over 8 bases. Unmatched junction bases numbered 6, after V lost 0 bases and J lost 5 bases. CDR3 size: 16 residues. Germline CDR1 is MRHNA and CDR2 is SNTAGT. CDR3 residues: CASSDSTSGGDNEQFF. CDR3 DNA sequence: TGTGCCAGCAGTGACTCGACATCGGGAGGGGACAATGAGCAGTTCTTC.

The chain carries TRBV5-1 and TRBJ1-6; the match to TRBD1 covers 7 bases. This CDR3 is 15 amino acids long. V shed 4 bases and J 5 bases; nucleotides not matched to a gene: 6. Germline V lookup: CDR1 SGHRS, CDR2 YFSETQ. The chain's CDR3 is CASSIQDRNNSPLHF. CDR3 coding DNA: TGCGCCAGCAGCATCCAGGACAGGAATAATTCACCCCTCCACTTT.

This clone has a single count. The CDR3 bases are TGTGCCAGCAGCGTAGGGACGCTAGGGTGGCTAGCGGGAGTTAGGGGAGATACGCAGTATTTT. Amino acids: CASSVGTLGWLAGVRGDTQYF. The chain combines TRBV9 with TRBJ2-3; 10 nucleotides line up with TRBD2. The V gene's germline CDR1 is SGDLS and CDR2 YYNGEE. CDR3 length: 21 residues. Trimming cost V 0 bases and J 5 bases; bases outside gene matches: 21.

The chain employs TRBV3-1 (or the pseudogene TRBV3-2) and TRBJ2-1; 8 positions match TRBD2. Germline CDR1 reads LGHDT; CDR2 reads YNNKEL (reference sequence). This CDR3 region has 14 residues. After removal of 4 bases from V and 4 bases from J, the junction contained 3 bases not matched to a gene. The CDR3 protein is CASSLSGIYNEQFF. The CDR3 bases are TGTGCCAGCAGCCTTAGCGGGATTTACAATGAGCAGTTCTTC.

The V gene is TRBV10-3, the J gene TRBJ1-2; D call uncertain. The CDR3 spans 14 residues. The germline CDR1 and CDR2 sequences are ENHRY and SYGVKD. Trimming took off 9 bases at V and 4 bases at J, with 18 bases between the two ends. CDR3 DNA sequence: TGTGCCATGAAAGACCCCTCATCGGTCTATGGCTACACCTTC. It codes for CAMKDPSSVYGYTF.

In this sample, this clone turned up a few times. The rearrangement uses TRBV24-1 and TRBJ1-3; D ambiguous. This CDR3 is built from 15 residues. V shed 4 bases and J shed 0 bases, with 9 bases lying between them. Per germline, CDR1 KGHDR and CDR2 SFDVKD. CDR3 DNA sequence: TGTGCCACCAGTGACCCTACAACCTCTGGAAACACCATATATTTT. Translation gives CATSDPTTSGNTIYF.

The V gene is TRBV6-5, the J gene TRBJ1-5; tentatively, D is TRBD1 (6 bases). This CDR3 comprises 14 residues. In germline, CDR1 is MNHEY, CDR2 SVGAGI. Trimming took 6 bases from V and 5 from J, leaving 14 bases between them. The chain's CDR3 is CASRTRTADQPQHF. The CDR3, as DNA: TGTGCCAGCAGAACGAGGACAGCAGATCAGCCCCAGCATTTT.

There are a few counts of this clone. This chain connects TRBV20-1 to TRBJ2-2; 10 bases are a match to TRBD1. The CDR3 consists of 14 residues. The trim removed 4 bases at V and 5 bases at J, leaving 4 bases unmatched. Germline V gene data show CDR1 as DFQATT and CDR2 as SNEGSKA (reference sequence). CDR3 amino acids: CSATDRGRTGELFF. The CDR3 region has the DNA TGCAGTGCTACTGACAGGGGGCGGACCGGGGAGCTGTTTTTT.

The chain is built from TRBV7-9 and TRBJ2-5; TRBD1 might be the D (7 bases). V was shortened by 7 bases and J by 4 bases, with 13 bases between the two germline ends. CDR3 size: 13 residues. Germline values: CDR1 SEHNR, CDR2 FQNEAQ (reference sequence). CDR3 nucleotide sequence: TGTGCCAGCACCGCGCAGGGGGGAGAGACCCAGTACTTC. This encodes CASTAQGGETQYF.

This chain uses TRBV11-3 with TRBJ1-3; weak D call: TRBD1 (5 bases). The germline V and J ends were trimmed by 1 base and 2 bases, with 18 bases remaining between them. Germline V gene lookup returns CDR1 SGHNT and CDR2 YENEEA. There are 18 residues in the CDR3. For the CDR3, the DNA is TGTGCCAGCAGCTTAGTGTCACCTGGGACGGATCCTGGAAACACCATATATTTT. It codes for CASSLVSPGTDPGNTIYF.